The T cell receptor beta chain under discussion was sequenced for a study of OX40 agonist ivuxolimab in advanced cancers. This CDR3 is 15 amino acids long. CDR1 and CDR2 from the germline V gene are LNHNV and YYDKDF (reference sequence). The ends were cut back, 0 bases at V and 2 bases at J, with 11 bases in the middle. Generated by immunoSEQ multiplex PCR, the TCRdb table keeps only in-frame clones and is missing some. Among about 80,000 clones listed, just over 90% were seen once. The sample was CD4+ or CD8+ T cells sorted from blood, taken in a trial of the OX40 agonist ivuxolimab. The receptor's source is an adult with an advanced solid tumor such as melanoma, head and neck, liver or kidney cancer. The chain employs TRBV15 and TRBJ2-7; D gene uncertain. The CDR3 bases are TGTGCCACCAGCAGAGATTCGGCAGCGACCTACGAGCAGTACTTC. It specifies CATSRDSAATYEQYF.